This T cell receptor beta chain appears in the sequencing data of a study of shared clonotypes between healthy human individuals. Germline CDR1 is SGHDN and CDR2 is FVKESK. This CDR3 comprises 16 residues. The V and J ends lost 4 bases and 2 bases, in that order; junction bases with no gene match: 2. Generated by immunoSEQ multiplex PCR, the TCRdb table keeps only in-frame clones and is missing some. The table records approximately 240,000 clones, approximately 65% of them present only once. The authors divided CD4+ cells into CD45RA+ naive and CD45RA-negative memory subsets. The chain is built from TRBV14 and TRBJ2-2, with 12 bases identical to TRBD2. The sequencing input was memory CD4+ T cells sorted from blood. Subset described: CD45RA-negative fraction. The origin of this receptor is a man aged 30-40 years in good health. CDR3 nucleotide sequence: TGTGCCAGCAGCCTACTAGCGGGAGGCAACACCGGGGAGCTGTTTTTT. Its translation is CASSLLAGGNTGELFF.